This TCR beta chain originates from a study of blood T cell repertoires in COVID-19. Study as a whole: Samples came from the United States, Italy and Spain, spanning acute and convalescent COVID-19. T cells, B-cell-depleted T cells, or PBMCs provided the cDNA or gDNA that served as material.

Cohorts were determined from participant-reported clinical history. The CDR3 extends over 13 amino acids. Unmatched junction bases numbered 2, after V lost 0 bases and J lost 7 bases. CDR1 is SEHNR and CDR2 is FQNEAQ in the germline V gene (reference sequence). As processed by the authors: Using reference gene primer amplification, nucleated cell counts were estimated. Assay: immunoSEQ multiplex PCR; the TCRdb copy retains only in-frame clones and omits some. V and J calls plus clone size are reproduced from that table; the DNA served to infer D and trimming. The profile shows more than 150,000 clones, approximately 80% of them singletons.

The sequencing input was PBMCs or T cells enriched from blood (not recorded which). V gene TRBV7-9 combines with J gene TRBJ2-7; 8 bases align to TRBD2. The receptor was isolated from a woman aged 60 to 75 who had recovered from COVID-19. The CDR3 region has the DNA TGTGCCAGCAGCTTAGCTCTAGCGGGTGAGCAGTACTTC. Its translation is CASSLALAGEQYF.